The source of this TCR beta chain is a study of cytomegalovirus exposure and HLA in healthy donors. General study findings and limits: When the data were analyzed later, several of the most significant clusters appeared to be linked to common viral pathogens. According to reports, the classifier identified cytomegalovirus status with high specificity and sensitivity. In a later analysis, HLA-associated TCR beta chains were more clonally expanded than equally common others.

The PCR contained 60 Vbeta and 13 Jbeta primers. The data were produced by immunoSEQ multiplex PCR, yet TCRdb's version contains in-frame clones alone and is incomplete. The data hold over 95,000 clones, with less than 80% observed a single time. Remarks on this clone: Antigen unknown.

What was sequenced was PBMCs. This clonotype originated in a woman aged 40 to 55 in good health and CMV-seropositive.

The CDR3 region is CASSFSDFGRTEAFF. CDR3 DNA sequence: TGTGCCAGCAGCTTTTCGGACTTCGGACGTACTGAAGCTTTCTTT. The chain recombines TRBV5-6 with TRBJ1-1; D not resolved. With 2 bases removed from V and 5 bases from J, the gap between germline ends came to 16 bases. The CDR3 length is 15 residues. Germline V gene sequence: CDR1 SGHDT, CDR2 YYEEEE. The full variable domain, with the rest looked up from reference TRBV5-6 and TRBJ1-1, is DAGVTQSPTHLIKTRGQQVTLRCSPKSGHDTVSWYQQALGQGPQFIFQYYEEEERQRGNFPDRFSGHQFPNYSSELNVNALLLGDSALYLCASSFSDFGRTEAFFGQGTRLTVV.